The rows below give T cell receptor beta chains drawn from one sample of a study of OX40 agonist ivuxolimab in advanced cancers. Some clones are missing from TCRdb's copy, which holds only in-frame ones; the method was immunoSEQ multiplex PCR. The sample gives fewer than 85,000 clones, over 80% of which show up once; approximately 0.85% is in the top ten. The material sequenced was CD4+ or CD8+ T cells sorted from blood, taken in a trial of the OX40 agonist ivuxolimab. Receptor source: an adult with an advanced solid tumor such as melanoma, head and neck, liver or kidney cancer. Both conserved end residues are part of each CDR3. The D gene is left open where the match is weak. Not all rows give a size; the values are once, few, many and, for expanded clones, a class.

clone_size: -; v_call: TRBV19; j_call: TRBJ2-1; d_call: TRBD1; cdr3_nt: TGTGCCAGTAGTACCGGACAGGGCACCTACAATGAGCAGTTCTTC; cdr3_aa: CASSTGQGTYNEQFF
clone_size: -; v_call: TRBV6-1; j_call: TRBJ2-3; d_call: -; cdr3_nt: TGTGCCAGCAGTGAAGTTCCCGACAGCACAGATACGCAGTATTTT; cdr3_aa: CASSEVPDSTDTQYF
clone_size: -; v_call: TRBV27; j_call: TRBJ1-6; d_call: -; cdr3_nt: TGTGCCAGCAGTAGCGCCGCGGGAAGAAATTCACCCCTCCACTTT; cdr3_aa: CASSSAAGRNSPLHF
clone_size: -; v_call: TRBV5-1; j_call: TRBJ2-5; d_call: -; cdr3_nt: TGCGCCAGCAGCTTGGCCAAGAGGCCGGATCTACAAGAGACCCAGTACTTC; cdr3_aa: CASSLAKRPDLQETQYF
clone_size: -; v_call: TRBV5-1; j_call: TRBJ2-7; d_call: -; cdr3_nt: TGCGCCAGCAGCTCTGGCCAGATAAATACCTACGAGCAGTACTTC; cdr3_aa: CASSSGQINTYEQYF
clone_size: -; v_call: TRBV29-1; j_call: TRBJ2-3; d_call: -; cdr3_nt: TGCAGCGTTGAATGGATGGGCACAGATACGCAGTATTTT; cdr3_aa: CSVEWMGTDTQYF
clone_size: -; v_call: TRBV7-9; j_call: TRBJ2-5; d_call: -; cdr3_nt: TGTGCCAGCAGCCCGCAAGAGACCCAGTACTTC; cdr3_aa: CASSPQETQYF
clone_size: -; v_call: TRBV6-1; j_call: TRBJ1-6; d_call: -; cdr3_nt: TGTGCCAGCATCTATGGGGAATGGGAAGGTTCACCCCTCCACTTT; cdr3_aa: CASIYGEWEGSPLHF
clone_size: once; v_call: TRBV7-9; j_call: TRBJ2-4; d_call: -; cdr3_nt: TGTGCCAGCAGCTTAGGAAGGGGGACTGCCAAAAACATTCAGTACTTC; cdr3_aa: CASSLGRGTAKNIQYF
clone_size: few; v_call: TRBV30; j_call: TRBJ2-5; d_call: TRBD2; cdr3_nt: TGTGCCTGGAGTCGGGCTGGCGGGGGGCGAGAGACCCAGTACTTC; cdr3_aa: CAWSRAGGGRETQYF
clone_size: -; v_call: TRBV7-2; j_call: TRBJ1-4; d_call: TRBD1; cdr3_nt: TGTGCCAGCAGCGTAAGACAGGGGAATGAAAAACTGTTTTTT; cdr3_aa: CASSVRQGNEKLFF
clone_size: -; v_call: TRBV7-2; j_call: TRBJ2-7; d_call: TRBD2; cdr3_nt: TGTGCCAGCAGCTTGGGGACTAGCGGGTCCTACGAGCAGTACTTC; cdr3_aa: CASSLGTSGSYEQYF
clone_size: -; v_call: TRBV18; j_call: TRBJ1-1; d_call: -; cdr3_nt: TGTGCCAGCTCAATAGCTACCGGGGTAGAGGGGGCTGAAGCTTTCTTT; cdr3_aa: CASSIATGVEGAEAFF
clone_size: -; v_call: TRBV19; j_call: TRBJ2-1; d_call: TRBD2; cdr3_nt: TGTGCCAGTACCGCCATAGCCCTGCAGGGAGGGTACAATGAGCAGTTCTTC; cdr3_aa: CASTAIALQGGYNEQFF
clone_size: few; v_call: TRBV30; j_call: TRBJ1-5; d_call: -; cdr3_nt: TGTGCCTGGAGCAGGGACTTGGGGGAACAGCCCCAGCATTTT; cdr3_aa: CAWSRDLGEQPQHF
clone_size: -; v_call: TRBV7-9; j_call: TRBJ1-5; d_call: -; cdr3_nt: TGTGCCAGCAGCCGGGAGTCTAGCAATCAGCCCCAGCATTTT; cdr3_aa: CASSRESSNQPQHF
clone_size: -; v_call: TRBV5-5; j_call: TRBJ1-6; d_call: TRBD1; cdr3_nt: TGTGCCAGCACCTTAGACAGGGCTGGTTCACCCCTCCACTTT; cdr3_aa: CASTLDRAGSPLHF
clone_size: -; v_call: TRBV4-2; j_call: TRBJ2-3; d_call: TRBD2; cdr3_nt: TGTGCCAGCAGTCCTCGCGGGGGGGACACAGATACGCAGTATTTT; cdr3_aa: CASSPRGGDTDTQYF
clone_size: -; v_call: TRBV25-1; j_call: TRBJ2-2; d_call: -; cdr3_nt: TGCGCCAGCAGTGGAGGCAGGGTATCATCCGGGGAGCTGTTTTTT; cdr3_aa: CASSGGRVSSGELFF
clone_size: -; v_call: TRBV7-2; j_call: TRBJ2-3; d_call: TRBD2; cdr3_nt: TGTGCCAGCAGCCCCCTGGCGGGGGAAACAGATACGCAGTATTTT; cdr3_aa: CASSPLAGETDTQYF
clone_size: -; v_call: TRBV7-3; j_call: TRBJ2-7; d_call: -; cdr3_nt: TGTGCCAGCAGCTCCGGGCCCGACTACGAGCAGTACTTC; cdr3_aa: CASSSGPDYEQYF
clone_size: few; v_call: TRBV25-1; j_call: TRBJ1-6; d_call: -; cdr3_nt: TGTGCCAGCAGTGAGGCTAATTCACCCCTCCACTTT; cdr3_aa: CASSEANSPLHF
clone_size: few; v_call: TRBV7-6; j_call: TRBJ2-3; d_call: TRBD2; cdr3_nt: TGTGCCAGCAGCTCAAGCGGGGGGGCTTCAGATACGCAGTATTTT; cdr3_aa: CASSSSGGASDTQYF
clone_size: -; v_call: TRBV28; j_call: TRBJ2-7; d_call: TRBD1; cdr3_nt: TGTGCCAGCAGGGGACAGGGGGAAATCGACGAGCAGTACTTC; cdr3_aa: CASRGQGEIDEQYF
clone_size: -; v_call: TRBV19; j_call: TRBJ2-2; d_call: -; cdr3_nt: TGTGCCAGTACCCCAACCCGTTCCACCGCGAACACCGGGGAGCTGTTTTTT; cdr3_aa: CASTPTRSTANTGELFF
clone_size: -; v_call: TRBV21-1; j_call: TRBJ1-2; d_call: -; cdr3_nt: TGTGCCAGCAGTCGGAGGGGCTACACCTTC; cdr3_aa: CASSRRGYTF
clone_size: -; v_call: TRBV30; j_call: TRBJ1-2; d_call: -; cdr3_nt: TGTGCCTGGAGTGTAGGGGGGGCCCATGGCTACACCTTC; cdr3_aa: CAWSVGGAHGYTF
clone_size: -; v_call: TRBV4-3; j_call: TRBJ1-2; d_call: -; cdr3_nt: TGCGCCAGCAGCCAAGTTTCGGGCTATGGCTACACCTTC; cdr3_aa: CASSQVSGYGYTF
clone_size: -; v_call: TRBV7-2; j_call: TRBJ2-2; d_call: -; cdr3_nt: TGTGCCAGCAGCCCAGCCCGGGGGGAGCTGTTTTTT; cdr3_aa: CASSPARGELFF
clone_size: once; v_call: TRBV10-3; j_call: TRBJ2-5; d_call: TRBD2; cdr3_nt: TGTGCCATCAGTGAGTTCTGGGGAACCCTGAGGACTAGCGGGGAACAAGAGACCCAGTACTTC; cdr3_aa: CAISEFWGTLRTSGEQETQYF
clone_size: -; v_call: TRBV19; j_call: TRBJ2-4; d_call: -; cdr3_nt: TGTGCCAGTAGTCCGGCACTAGCCAAAAACATTCAGTACTTC; cdr3_aa: CASSPALAKNIQYF
clone_size: -; v_call: TRBV5-8; j_call: TRBJ2-3; d_call: -; cdr3_nt: TGTGCCAGCAGCTTGAATGGACAGCACACAGATACGCAGTATTTT; cdr3_aa: CASSLNGQHTDTQYF
clone_size: -; v_call: TRBV29-1; j_call: TRBJ1-2; d_call: -; cdr3_nt: TGCAGCGTTGAAGACCCCGAGGGTGGCTACACCTTC; cdr3_aa: CSVEDPEGGYTF
clone_size: few; v_call: TRBV29-1; j_call: TRBJ2-5; d_call: TRBD2; cdr3_nt: TGCAGCGTAGGGACTAGCGGGGGGGTAGAGACCCAGTACTTC; cdr3_aa: CSVGTSGGVETQYF
clone_size: -; v_call: TRBV5-4; j_call: TRBJ2-6; d_call: -; cdr3_nt: TGTGCCAGCAGCGGGCTGGGATCCGGGGCCAACGTCCTGACTTTC; cdr3_aa: CASSGLGSGANVLTF
clone_size: -; v_call: TRBV6-5; j_call: TRBJ1-5; d_call: -; cdr3_nt: TGTGCCAGCAGCCTGGGACGGCTCAATCAGCCCCAGCATTTT; cdr3_aa: CASSLGRLNQPQHF
clone_size: -; v_call: TRBV9; j_call: TRBJ2-1; d_call: TRBD1; cdr3_nt: TGTGCCAGCAGCGTAGGATCGCAGGGGGTCTACAATGAGCAGTTCTTC; cdr3_aa: CASSVGSQGVYNEQFF
clone_size: once; v_call: TRBV4-2; j_call: TRBJ1-5; d_call: -; cdr3_nt: TGTGCCAGCAGCCTCTCTCCAGCGGGAGACAATCAGCCCCAGCATTTT; cdr3_aa: CASSLSPAGDNQPQHF
clone_size: -; v_call: TRBV4-1; j_call: TRBJ2-1; d_call: -; cdr3_nt: TGCGCCAGCAGCCCTGGGGCGACTAGCTCCTACAATGAGCAGTTCTTC; cdr3_aa: CASSPGATSSYNEQFF
clone_size: few; v_call: TRBV7-9; j_call: TRBJ1-6; d_call: -; cdr3_nt: TGTGCCAGCAGTCCACAAGGGACTTCCAATTCACCCCTCCACTTT; cdr3_aa: CASSPQGTSNSPLHF
clone_size: -; v_call: TRBV5-1; j_call: TRBJ2-3; d_call: TRBD2; cdr3_nt: TGCGCCAGCAGCTTGATCCCTAGCGGGGGCACTAGCACAGATACGCAGTATTTT; cdr3_aa: CASSLIPSGGTSTDTQYF
clone_size: -; v_call: TRBV11-2; j_call: TRBJ2-7; d_call: -; cdr3_nt: TGTGCCAGCAGCTTAGGAGGGTTTTCCGCCTACGAGCAGTACTTC; cdr3_aa: CASSLGGFSAYEQYF
clone_size: -; v_call: TRBV29-1; j_call: TRBJ2-3; d_call: TRBD2; cdr3_nt: TGCAGCGTTGCTCAAGCGGGGGGCCGGGCAGATACGCAGTATTTT; cdr3_aa: CSVAQAGGRADTQYF
clone_size: few; v_call: TRBV18; j_call: TRBJ1-5; d_call: -; cdr3_nt: TGTGCCAGCTCACCAGACGGCGAACGGCCCCAGCATTTT; cdr3_aa: CASSPDGERPQHF
clone_size: -; v_call: TRBV5-8; j_call: TRBJ2-7; d_call: -; cdr3_nt: TGTGCCAGCAGCCACAATGGAATAGGCTACGAGCAGTACTTC; cdr3_aa: CASSHNGIGYEQYF
clone_size: once; v_call: TRBV6-1; j_call: TRBJ2-3; d_call: TRBD2; cdr3_nt: TGTGCCAGCAGTGATGTCGGGGGGTGGACAGATACGCAGTATTTT; cdr3_aa: CASSDVGGWTDTQYF